The clone carrying this TCR beta chain was seen only a few times. Trimming cost V 5 bases and J 1 base; bases outside gene matches: 5. The CDR3 contains 18 residues. Per germline, CDR1 SEHNR and CDR2 FQNEAQ (reference sequence). These data belong to a study of blood T cell repertoires in COVID-19. This table comes from immunoSEQ multiplex PCR, and its TCRdb copy is limited to in-frame clones, with some not included. The data contain approximately 300,000 clones, around 90% of them singletons. The source of this sequence is a woman aged 40 to 50 with acute or convalescent COVID-19. The chain employs TRBV7-9 and TRBJ2-2; TRBD2 matches at 15 bases. Sequencing input: peripheral blood. The CDR3, as DNA: TGTGCCAGCAGCACCGGGACTAGCGGGGGGAGGAACACCGGGGAGCTGTTTTTT. Amino acid sequence: CASSTGTSGGRNTGELFF.